Listed below are T cell receptor beta chains from one sample, sequenced in a study of blood T cell repertoires in COVID-19. TCRdb's table, derived via immunoSEQ multiplex PCR, lists solely in-frame clones and lacks some. The sample contains roughly 200,000 clones, about 83% of which appear only once. The sequencing input was peripheral blood. The source is a woman in her 30s with COVID-19, enrolled during active disease. CDR3s include the opening cysteine and the closing phenylalanine or tryptophan. A D gene is named only where the DNA matches it firmly. Clone size is stated in some rows and not others, as once, few, many or a class when expanded.

abundance	v_gene	d_gene	j_gene	CDR3aa	CDR3nt
.	TRBV5-1	TRBD2	TRBJ2-5	CASSSGLAGGPRGETQYF	TGCGCCAGCAGCTCGGGACTAGCGGGAGGGCCGCGCGGTGAGACCCAGTACTTC
few	TRBV3-1/TRBV3-2	.	TRBJ2-5	CASSHTLDIQETQYF	TGTGCCAGCAGCCATACGCTGGACATCCAAGAGACCCAGTACTTC
once	TRBV28	TRBD1	TRBJ1-1	CASTVDRGLNTEAFF	TGTGCCAGCACCGTCGACAGGGGGTTAAACACTGAAGCTTTCTTT
.	TRBV10-3	TRBD1	TRBJ2-7	CATITGTDSYEQYF	TGTGCCACCATAACTGGGACAGACTCCTACGAGCAGTACTTC
.	TRBV6-6	.	TRBJ2-1	CASMPAAYNEQFF	TGTGCCAGCATGCCGGCGGCCTACAATGAGCAGTTCTTC
.	TRBV7-9	TRBD2	TRBJ2-7	CASSSLAGAYEQYF	TGTGCCAGCAGCTCACTAGCGGGGGCCTACGAGCAGTACTTC
.	TRBV28	.	TRBJ2-7	CASSLRSRIREQYF	TGTGCCAGCAGTTTACGATCTAGGATTCGCGAGCAGTACTTC
.	TRBV19	TRBD1	TRBJ2-1	CASTTGTDYNEQFF	TGTGCCAGTACTACCGGGACAGACTACAATGAGCAGTTCTTC
.	TRBV4-3	.	TRBJ2-5	CASSQGASGGETQYF	TGCGCCAGCAGCCAAGGGGCCAGTGGGGGGGAGACCCAGTACTTC
.	TRBV2	TRBD2	TRBJ2-3	CASSEALAGGTDTQYF	TGTGCCAGCAGTGAAGCTCTAGCGGGGGGCACAGATACGCAGTATTTT
.	TRBV19	TRBD2	TRBJ2-1	CASRASGGFSSYNEQFF	TGTGCCAGTCGAGCTAGCGGGGGGTTTAGCTCCTACAATGAGCAGTTCTTC
once	TRBV6-5	.	TRBJ1-3	CASRAYSGNTIYF	TGTGCCAGCAGAGCGTACTCGGGAAACACCATATATTTT
few	TRBV18	.	TRBJ2-1	CATSRQGLKDEQFF	TGTGCCACCTCCCGCCAGGGCCTCAAGGATGAGCAGTTCTTC
.	TRBV5-1	.	TRBJ1-1	CASSPLAQGNTEAFF	TGCGCCAGCAGCCCATTGGCTCAGGGGAACACTGAAGCTTTCTTT
.	TRBV27	TRBD1	TRBJ2-7	CASSPPGQGNYEQYF	TGTGCCAGCAGTCCCCCGGGACAGGGGAACTACGAGCAGTACTTC
.	TRBV5-1	TRBD1	TRBJ2-4	CASSLGDRDIQYF	TGCGCCAGCAGCTTGGGGGACAGGGACATTCAGTACTTC
.	TRBV29-1	TRBD2	TRBJ2-3	CSVLGTGLAGPGDTQYF	TGCAGCGTCCTTGGGACGGGACTAGCGGGGCCCGGAGATACGCAGTATTTT
.	TRBV19	TRBD1	TRBJ2-6	CASSRPTGGRANVLTF	TGTGCCAGTAGTCGGCCTACAGGGGGAAGGGCCAACGTCCTGACTTTC
.	TRBV5-5	.	TRBJ1-2	CASSWAGDYGYTF	TGTGCCAGCAGCTGGGCCGGGGACTATGGCTACACCTTC
.	TRBV4-3	TRBD1	TRBJ2-1	CASSLQTGFGSYNEQFF	TGCGCCAGCAGCCTACAGACAGGGTTCGGGTCCTACAATGAGCAGTTCTTC
.	TRBV11-2	TRBD1	TRBJ2-4	CASRYRQGIAKNIQYF	TGTGCCAGCAGATATAGACAGGGAATAGCCAAAAACATTCAGTACTTC
.	TRBV14	.	TRBJ1-2	CASSQDVWANYGYTF	TGTGCCAGCAGCCAAGATGTTTGGGCGAACTATGGCTACACCTTC
once	TRBV18	.	TRBJ1-6	CASSPSTAINSPLHF	TGTGCCAGCTCACCGAGTACCGCTATTAATTCACCCCTCCACTTT
few	TRBV6-5	.	TRBJ1-1	CASSYRGGTEAFF	TGTGCCAGCAGTTACAGGGGAGGCACTGAAGCTTTCTTT
few	TRBV9	TRBD2	TRBJ2-5	CASSVGISGGVEETQYF	TGTGCCAGCAGCGTAGGTATTAGCGGGGGTGTAGAAGAGACCCAGTACTTC